The 8 T cell receptor beta chains given below trace back to one sample, sequenced in a study of T cell responses to AZD1222 COVID-19 vaccine. Profiling relied on immunoSEQ multiplex PCR, and the TCRdb table lists in-frame clones only, not all of them. Of more than 15,000 clones in the sample, 80% to 85% were seen once. The input for sequencing was peripheral blood, taken 28 days after the second AZD1222 dose. The receptor source for this set is an adult who received the AZD1222 COVID-19 vaccine.

This clone was counted a single time. The chain is built from TRBV19 and TRBJ2-1; maybe TRBD2 (6 bases). V lost 4 bases to trimming and J lost 10 bases, with 11 bases between them. Per the germline V gene, CDR1 is LNHDA and CDR2 is SQIVND (reference sequence). The CDR3 has 12 amino acids. This CDR3 is CASSSTSREQFF. The CDR3 DNA sequence: TGTGCCAGTAGTAGTACTAGCCGGGAGCAGTTCTTC.

The chain has TRBV7-2 and TRBJ2-7, with 12 bases that match TRBD2. There are 14 residues in the CDR3. Germline assignment: CDR1 SGHTA and CDR2 FQGNSA. Trimming took 0 bases from V and 6 from J; bases not matched to a gene: 0. The CDR3 loop is CASSLALAGGEQYF. The CDR3 nucleotides read TGTGCCAGCAGCTTAGCACTAGCGGGAGGCGAGCAGTACTTC.

The chain has TRBV27 and TRBJ2-2; TRBD2 matches at 8 bases. V dropped 6 bases and J dropped 0; count of bases not matched to a gene: 12. The CDR3 is 18 amino acids. Germline values: CDR1 MNHEY, CDR2 SMNVEV (reference sequence). CDR3 sequence: CASSLGAQRGSNTGELFF. The CDR3 coding sequence is TGTGCCAGCAGCCTAGGGGCGCAGCGGGGGTCGAACACCGGGGAGCTGTTTTTT.

The rearrangement uses TRBV19 and TRBJ2-7; no definite D call. From germline, CDR1 is LNHDA and CDR2 SQIVND (reference sequence). V gave up 5 bases and J gave up 6 bases, with 11 bases separating them. The CDR3 extends over 12 amino acids. Written as DNA, the CDR3 is TGTGCCAGTAGTCAGGATGTCGGCGAGCAGTACTTC. Translating it yields CASSQDVGEQYF. The entire variable domain, with the rest obtained from reference TRBV19 and TRBJ2-7, is as follows: DGGITQSPKYLFRKEGQNVTLSCEQNLNHDAMYWYRQDPGQGLRLIYYSQIVNDFQKGDIAEGYSVSREKKESFPLTVTSAQKNPTAFYLCASSQDVGEQYFGPGTRLTVT.

The chain couples TRBV5-1 to TRBJ2-4; perhaps TRBD1 as D (6 bases). Germline CDR1 reads SGHRS; CDR2 reads YFSETQ. The CDR3 loop spans 16 amino acids. The V gene lost 0 bases and the J gene lost 0 bases, with 10 bases spanning the gap. The CDR3 DNA reads TGCGCCAGCAGCTTGGCTCAGGGGAAAGCCAAAAACATTCAGTACTTC. The encoded protein is CASSLAQGKAKNIQYF.

The rearrangement links TRBV6-5 to TRBJ1-1, with D hard to call. The germline V and J ends were trimmed by 2 bases and 4 bases, with 14 bases remaining between them. In germline, CDR1 is MNHEY, CDR2 SVGAGI. This CDR3 is built from 15 residues. Written as DNA, the CDR3 is TGTGCCAGCAGTTACGGAGGATCCCATGTCACTGAAGCTTTCTTT. Protein: CASSYGGSHVTEAFF.

This clone was counted once. This sequence joins TRBV5-8 and TRBJ1-5; weak D call: TRBD1 (6 bases). From germline, CDR1 is SGHTS and CDR2 YDEGEE. The CDR3 is made up of 14 amino acids. Trimming left V 9 bases short and J 7 bases short, with 20 bases between. The CDR3 is CATNREQGYQPQHF. The CDR3 DNA sequence: TGTGCCACCAATCGAGAACAGGGTTACCAGCCCCAGCATTTT.

There are a few counts of this clone. This sequence joins TRBV10-3 and TRBJ2-7; 9 nucleotides align to TRBD1. With 8 bases clipped from V and 3 bases from J, the junction kept 2 bases outside the gene matches. The CDR3 spans 12 residues. Germline-derived CDR1 and CDR2 are ENHRY and SYGVKD. The CDR3 region has the DNA TGTGCCATCGGACAGGGGAACTACGAGCAGTACTTC. Its protein product is CAIGQGNYEQYF.